These 6 T cell receptor beta chains were all obtained from the same sample, sequenced in a study of shared clonotypes between healthy human individuals (TCRdb year 2020). Preparation of the library involved the immunoSEQ multiplex PCR assay. TCRdb took this table from immuneACCESS and kept in-frame rearrangements with V and J called. Such tables lack part of the clones; where checked against another copy, unresolved V genes explain under half of the gap, and the rest is unexplained. Here the sample has more than 850,000 clones; 75% to 85% occur a single time. The ten top clones hold approximately 0.5% of the sample. The sample consisted of memory CD4+ T cells from PBMCs. The cell subset or site label, read with the paper, signifies: CD45RA-negative fraction. The receptor source for this set is a man aged 18 to 29 in good health. Some clones in this sample may be carry-over from other donors' samples.

CDR3 DNA: TGTGCCAGCTCAGACGTCGACGAGCAGTACTTC. Protein: CASSDVDEQYF. The V gene is TRBV28, the J gene TRBJ2-7; no clear D. Trimming removed 8 bases at V and 5 bases at J, with 10 bases between. This CDR3 comprises 11 residues. The germline CDR1 and CDR2 sequences are MDHEN and SYDVKM.

This clone was detected only once. This rearrangement joins TRBV27 to TRBJ1-1; TRBD1 aligns across 7 bases. Trimming removed 4 bases from V and 2 bases from J; junction bases left unmatched: 13. Germline values: CDR1 MNHEY, CDR2 SMNVEV (reference sequence). CDR3 length equals 17 residues. CDR3 nucleotide sequence: TGTGCCAGCAGTTCCCACCTAGGGGGCGGATCTAACACTGAAGCTTTCTTT. Its protein product is CASSSHLGGGSNTEAFF.

A few counts support this clone. The chain links TRBV5-1 to TRBJ2-2, with D tentatively TRBD2 (5 bases). The CDR3 is 14 amino acids. Trimming took 9 bases from V and 7 from J, leaving 19 bases between them. Germline V gene data show CDR1 as SGHRS and CDR2 as YFSETQ. In DNA, the CDR3 is TGCGCCACCGCCCCCTCGGAGGTGGGCGGGGAGCTGTTTTTT. Amino acid sequence: CATAPSEVGGELFF. Supplemented by reference TRBV5-1 and TRBJ2-2, the full variable domain reads KAGVTQTPRYLIKTRGQQVTLSCSPISGHRSVSWYQQTPGQGLQFLFEYFSETQRNKGNFPGRFSGRQFSNSRSEMNVSTLELGDSALYLCATAPSEVGGELFFGEGSRLTVL.

In this sample, this clone turned up a few times. The rearrangement joins TRBV2 to TRBJ1-5, with D unresolved. Trimming left V 6 bases short and J 4 bases short, with 7 bases between. The CDR3 has 12 amino acids. Germline loops: CDR1 SNHLY, CDR2 FYNNEI. CDR3 in DNA: TGTGCCAGCAGCAGTGGGAATCAGCCCCAGCATTTT. This codes for CASSSGNQPQHF.

In this sample, this clone turned up a few times. CDR3: CASSTRRGRETQYF. The CDR3 DNA sequence: TGTGCCAGCAGTACGCGACGGGGGCGAGAGACCCAGTACTTC. This chain uses TRBV28 with TRBJ2-5, with D perhaps assigned TRBD1 or TRBD2 (6 bases each). Trimming shortened V by 5 bases and J by 4 bases, and 14 bases separated the two germline ends. There are 14 residues in the CDR3. In germline, CDR1 is MDHEN, CDR2 SYDVKM.

The V gene is TRBV6-1, the J gene TRBJ2-7; TRBD1 matches 7 bases. CDR3 length: 14 amino acids. V shed 8 bases and J 4 bases; nucleotides not matched to a gene: 11. The germline CDR1 and CDR2 sequences are MNHNS and SASEGT. CDR3 DNA sequence: TGTGCCAGCGCGCGAACAGGGGATCCGTACGAGCAGTACTTC. Amino acid sequence: CASARTGDPYEQYF.